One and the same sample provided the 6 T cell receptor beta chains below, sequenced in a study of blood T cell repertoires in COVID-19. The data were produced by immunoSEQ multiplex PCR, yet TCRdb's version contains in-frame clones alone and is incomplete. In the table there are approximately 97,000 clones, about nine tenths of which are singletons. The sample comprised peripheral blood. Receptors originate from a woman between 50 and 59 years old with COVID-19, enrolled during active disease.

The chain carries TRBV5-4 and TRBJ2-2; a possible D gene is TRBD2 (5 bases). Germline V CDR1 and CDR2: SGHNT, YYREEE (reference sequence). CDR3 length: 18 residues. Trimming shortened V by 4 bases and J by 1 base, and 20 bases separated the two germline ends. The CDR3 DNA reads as TGTGCCAGCAGCCTCCGACTAAGACGTGACCTGAACACCGGGGAGCTGTTTTTT. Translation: CASSLRLRRDLNTGELFF.

The CDR3 region is CASSVSGGSTDTQYF. CDR3 nucleotide sequence: TGTGCCAGTAGTGTCAGCGGGGGCAGCACAGATACGCAGTATTTT. This chain joins TRBV19 and TRBJ2-3; TRBD2 matches at 8 bases. Looked up from germline, CDR1 is LNHDA and CDR2 is SQIVND (reference sequence). The CDR3 loop spans 15 amino acids. Trimming removed 5 bases from V and 0 bases from J; junction bases left unmatched: 4.

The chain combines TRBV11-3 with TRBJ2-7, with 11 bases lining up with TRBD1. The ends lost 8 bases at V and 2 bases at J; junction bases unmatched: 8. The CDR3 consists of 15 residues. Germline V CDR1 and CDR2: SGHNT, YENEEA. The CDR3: CASALGQGVPYEQYF. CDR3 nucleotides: TGTGCCAGCGCCCTGGGACAGGGGGTACCCTACGAGCAGTACTTC.

The CDR3 protein is CASSQDGGPNYGYTF. The DNA of the CDR3 is TGTGCCAGCAGCCAAGATGGAGGTCCGAACTATGGCTACACCTTC. This chain joins TRBV4-2 and TRBJ1-2; D ambiguous. Trimming cost V 0 bases and J 2 bases, with 10 bases left between them. The CDR3 contains 15 residues. Germline CDR1 is LGHNA and CDR2 is YNFKEQ.

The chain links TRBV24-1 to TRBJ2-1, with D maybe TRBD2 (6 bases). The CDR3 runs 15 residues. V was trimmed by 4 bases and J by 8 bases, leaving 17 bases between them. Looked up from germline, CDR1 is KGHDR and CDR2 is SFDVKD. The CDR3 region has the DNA TGTGCCACCAGTGAACTAGGGAGGAGGGTCGATGAGCAGTTCTTC. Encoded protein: CATSELGRRVDEQFF.

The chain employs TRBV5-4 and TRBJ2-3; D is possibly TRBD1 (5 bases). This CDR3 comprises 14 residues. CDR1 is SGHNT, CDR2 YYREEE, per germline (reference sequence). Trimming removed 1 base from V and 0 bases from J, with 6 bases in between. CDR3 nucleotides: TGTGCCAGCAGCTTGAGGGGTAGCACAGATACGCAGTATTTT. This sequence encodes CASSLRGSTDTQYF.